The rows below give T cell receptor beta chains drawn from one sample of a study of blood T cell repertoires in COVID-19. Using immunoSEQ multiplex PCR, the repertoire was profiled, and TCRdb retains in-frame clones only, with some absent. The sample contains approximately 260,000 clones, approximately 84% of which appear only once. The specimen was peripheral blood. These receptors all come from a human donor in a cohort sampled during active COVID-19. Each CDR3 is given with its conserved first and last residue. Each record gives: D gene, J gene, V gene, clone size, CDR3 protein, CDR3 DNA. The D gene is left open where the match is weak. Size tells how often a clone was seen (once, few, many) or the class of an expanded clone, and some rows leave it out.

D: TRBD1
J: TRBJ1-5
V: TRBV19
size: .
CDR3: CASSPRTGAFKPQHF
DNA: TGTGCCAGTAGTCCCCGGACAGGGGCATTCAAGCCCCAGCATTTT

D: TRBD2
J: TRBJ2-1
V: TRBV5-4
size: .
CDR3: CASSLGTSGGKEQFF
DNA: TGTGCCAGCAGCTTAGGGACTAGCGGGGGGAAGGAGCAGTTCTTC

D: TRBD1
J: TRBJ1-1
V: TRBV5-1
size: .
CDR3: CASHQQGYTEAFF
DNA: TGCGCCAGTCACCAACAGGGGTACACTGAAGCTTTCTTT

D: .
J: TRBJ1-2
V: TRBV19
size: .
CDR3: CASSPPGTNHYGYTF
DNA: TGTGCCAGTAGTCCTCCCGGGACAAACCACTATGGCTACACCTTC

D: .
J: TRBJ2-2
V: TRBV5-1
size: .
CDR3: CASKQLETGELFF
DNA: TGCGCCAGCAAACAATTGGAGACGGGGGAGCTGTTTTTT

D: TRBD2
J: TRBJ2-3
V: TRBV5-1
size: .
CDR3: CASSPMTSGGTDTQYF
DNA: TGCGCCAGCAGCCCGATGACTAGCGGGGGGACAGATACGCAGTATTTT

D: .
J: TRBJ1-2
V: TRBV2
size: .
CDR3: CASSEALRQFYGYTF
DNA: TGTGCCAGCAGTGAAGCGCTTCGACAGTTCTATGGCTACACCTTC

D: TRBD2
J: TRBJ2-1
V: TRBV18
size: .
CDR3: CASSPGLAGGNEQFF
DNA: TGTGCCAGCTCTCCCGGACTAGCGGGGGGGAATGAGCAGTTCTTC

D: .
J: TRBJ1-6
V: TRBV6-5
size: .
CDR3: CASSFTNKNSPLHF
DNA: TGTGCCAGCAGTTTTACAAATAAAAATTCACCCCTCCACTTT

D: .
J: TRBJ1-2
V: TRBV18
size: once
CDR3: CASSAESGPRNYGYTF
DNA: TGTGCCAGCTCAGCCGAGAGCGGACCAAGGAACTATGGCTACACCTTC

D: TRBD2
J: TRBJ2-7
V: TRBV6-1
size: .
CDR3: CASSESGGRVDEQYF
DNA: TGTGCCAGCAGTGAGTCTGGCGGGAGGGTGGACGAGCAGTACTTC

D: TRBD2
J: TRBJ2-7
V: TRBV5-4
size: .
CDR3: CASSLGLAGRSYEQYF
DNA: TGTGCCAGCAGCCTCGGGCTAGCGGGAAGGTCCTACGAGCAGTACTTC

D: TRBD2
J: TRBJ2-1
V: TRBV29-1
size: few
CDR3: CSVQPGLSPLNEQFF
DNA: TGCAGCGTTCAGCCGGGACTATCCCCCCTCAATGAGCAGTTCTTC

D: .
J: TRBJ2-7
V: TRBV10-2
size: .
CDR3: CASSESVRRGASYEQYF
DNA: TGCGCCAGCAGTGAGTCCGTAAGGCGGGGAGCGTCCTACGAGCAGTACTTC

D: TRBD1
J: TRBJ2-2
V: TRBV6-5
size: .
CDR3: CASTFDRVTGELFF
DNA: TGTGCCAGCACCTTCGACAGGGTCACCGGGGAGCTGTTTTTT

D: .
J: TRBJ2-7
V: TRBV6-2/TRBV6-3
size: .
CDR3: CASSYRRRGYEQYF
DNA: TGTGCCAGCAGTTACCGTCGGCGAGGCTACGAGCAGTACTTC

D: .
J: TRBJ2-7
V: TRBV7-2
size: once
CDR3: CASSLLSRDYEQYF
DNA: TGTGCCAGCAGCCTATTAAGCAGGGACTACGAGCAGTACTTC

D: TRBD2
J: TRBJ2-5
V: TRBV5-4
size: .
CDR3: CASSLVPGGQETQYF
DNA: TGTGCCAGCAGCTTGGTGCCGGGGGGGCAAGAGACCCAGTACTTC

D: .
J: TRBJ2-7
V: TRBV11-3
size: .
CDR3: CASSFRGAEEQYF
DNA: TGTGCCAGCAGCTTCAGGGGGGCTGAGGAGCAGTACTTC

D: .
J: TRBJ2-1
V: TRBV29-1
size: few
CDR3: CSVVGGYNEQFF
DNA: TGCAGCGTTGTCGGCGGATACAATGAGCAGTTCTTC

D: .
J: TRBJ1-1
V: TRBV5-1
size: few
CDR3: CASTRAGDGAEAFF
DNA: TGCGCCAGCACCAGAGCAGGGGATGGCGCTGAAGCTTTCTTT

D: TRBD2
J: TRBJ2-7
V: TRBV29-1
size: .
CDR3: CSVVGSGGIAGNALEEQYF
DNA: TGCAGCGTTGTAGGCAGCGGGGGGATAGCGGGGAATGCCTTGGAGGAGCAGTACTTC

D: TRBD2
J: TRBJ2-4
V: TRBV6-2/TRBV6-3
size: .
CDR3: CASTPTGLAGRNIQYF
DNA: TGTGCCAGCACCCCCACGGGGCTAGCGGGGAGAAACATTCAGTACTTC

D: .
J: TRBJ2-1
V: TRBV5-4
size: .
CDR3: CASRPGGQLTYNEQFF
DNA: TGTGCCAGCAGGCCGGGGGGCCAGTTAACTTACAATGAGCAGTTCTTC

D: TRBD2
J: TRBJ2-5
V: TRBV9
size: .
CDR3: CASSMGTSKETQYF
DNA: TGTGCCAGCAGCATGGGGACTAGCAAGGAGACCCAGTACTTC

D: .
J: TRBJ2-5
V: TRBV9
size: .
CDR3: CASSRSPTQETQYF
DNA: TGTGCCAGCAGCCGTTCGCCCACTCAAGAGACCCAGTACTTC

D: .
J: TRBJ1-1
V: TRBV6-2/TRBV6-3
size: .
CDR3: CASSYGVATEAFF
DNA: TGTGCCAGCAGTTACGGAGTTGCCACTGAAGCTTTCTTT